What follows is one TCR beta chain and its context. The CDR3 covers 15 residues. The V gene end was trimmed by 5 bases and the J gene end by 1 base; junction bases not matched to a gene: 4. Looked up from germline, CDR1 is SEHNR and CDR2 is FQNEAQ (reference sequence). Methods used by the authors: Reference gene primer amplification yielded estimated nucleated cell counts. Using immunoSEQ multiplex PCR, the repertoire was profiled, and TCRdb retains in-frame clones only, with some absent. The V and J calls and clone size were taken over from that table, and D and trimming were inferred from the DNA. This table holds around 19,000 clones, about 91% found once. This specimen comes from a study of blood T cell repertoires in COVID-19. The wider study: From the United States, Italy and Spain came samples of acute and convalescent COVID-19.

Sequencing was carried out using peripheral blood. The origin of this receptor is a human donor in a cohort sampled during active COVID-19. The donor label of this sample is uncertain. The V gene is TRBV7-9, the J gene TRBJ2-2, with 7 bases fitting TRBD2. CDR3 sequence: CASSTPSGNTGELFF. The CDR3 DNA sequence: TGTGCCAGCAGCACCCCTAGCGGGAACACCGGGGAGCTGTTTTTT.